Shown below are 3 T cell receptor beta chains from a single sample sequenced in a study of control samples from healthy donors and cancer patients. Clones were read by immunoSEQ multiplex PCR, and TCRdb kept only the in-frame ones, dropping some. The table shows hundreds of thousands of clones, with 80% to 95% occurring only once. Sequenced sample: PBMCs. Receptor source: a middle-aged man with head and neck cancer.

CDR3 residues: CASSPGGALYEQYF. DNA for the CDR3: TGTGCCAGTAGTCCGGGAGGCGCCCTCTACGAGCAGTACTTC. The V call is TRBV19, the J call TRBJ2-7, with 7 bases lining up with TRBD2. The germline V gene has CDR1 LNHDA and CDR2 SQIVND (reference sequence). The CDR3 totals 14 residues. V gave up 5 bases and J gave up 3 bases; unmatched junction bases: 7.

The gene calls are TRBV19 and TRBJ2-7, with D possibly being TRBD2 (7 bases). The V gene's germline CDR1 is LNHDA and CDR2 SQIVND (reference sequence). The CDR3 sequence is 16 residues long. V was shortened by 3 bases and J by 3 bases, with 18 bases between the two germline ends. The CDR3 DNA reads as TGTGCCAGTAGTATTGGGGGGGCCGGAAAAATCTACGAGCAGTACTTC. Protein sequence: CASSIGGAGKIYEQYF.

This clone appeared a few times. J is TRBJ2-7 and V is TRBV11-3; D is unclear. There are 12 residues in the CDR3. V dropped 0 bases and J dropped 3 bases, with 3 bases sitting between them. CDR1 is SGHNT and CDR2 is YENEEA in the germline V gene. The CDR3 region has the DNA TGTGCCAGCAGCTTAGACGGCTACGAGCAGTACTTC. Encoded protein: CASSLDGYEQYF.